This T cell receptor beta chain was documented in a study of blood T cells in healthy people across ages. Primed by a sample-barcoded 5' primer and a J-beta primer mix, a second PCR proceeded for about 7 to 12 cycles. At least 2.5 million CDR3-containing paired-end reads were obtained per sample. TCRdb reprocessed the 5' RACE reads via MiXCR and lists one record per CDR3 protein. Among over 1.5 million distinct CDR3 sequences listed, about 50% were seen once. Study outcomes and limitations: Strong correlation linked observed beta diversity and percent naive T cells. In older individuals, TCR beta diversity per million T cells was lower, falling roughly linearly with age.

Concerning this clonotype itself: Antigen unknown.

Germline CDR1 reads SGHRS; CDR2 reads YFSETQ. This CDR3 has 14 amino acids. V was trimmed by 4 bases and J by 3 bases, leaving 10 bases between them. V and J are TRBV5-1 and TRBJ1-4, with no clear D. Sequencing was carried out using blood. The clonotype originates from a woman between 40 and 50 years old in good health. CDR3 DNA sequence: TGCGCCAGCAGCGGTATGGTTCCTAATGAAAAACTGTTTTTT. Amino acid sequence: CASSGMVPNEKLFF.